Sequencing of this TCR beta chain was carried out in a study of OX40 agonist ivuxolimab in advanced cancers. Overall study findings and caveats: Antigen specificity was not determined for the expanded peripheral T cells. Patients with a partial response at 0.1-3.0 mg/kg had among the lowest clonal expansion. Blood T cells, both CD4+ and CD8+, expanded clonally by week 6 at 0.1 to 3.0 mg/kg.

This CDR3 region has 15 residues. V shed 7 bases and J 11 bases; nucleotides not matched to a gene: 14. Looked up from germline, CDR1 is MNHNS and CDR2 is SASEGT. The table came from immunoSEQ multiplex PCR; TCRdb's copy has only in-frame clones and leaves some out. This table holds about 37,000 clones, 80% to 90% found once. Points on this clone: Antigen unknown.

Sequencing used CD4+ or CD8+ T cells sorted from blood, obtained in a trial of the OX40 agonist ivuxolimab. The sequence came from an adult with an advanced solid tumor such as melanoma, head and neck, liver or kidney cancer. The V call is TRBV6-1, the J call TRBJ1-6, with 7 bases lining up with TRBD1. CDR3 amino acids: CASTPKGRGMAPLHF. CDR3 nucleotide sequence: TGTGCCAGCACCCCAAAGGGCAGGGGGATGGCACCCCTCCACTTT.